This T cell receptor beta chain was documented in a study of CD8 T cells in Susac syndrome. Study conclusions and caveats: The study conceded that relatively few individuals underwent its TCR sequencing and HLA analysis.

The CDR3 runs 14 residues. Germline V gene sequence: CDR1 SGHTA, CDR2 FQGNSA. Trimming took 3 bases from V and 5 from J, leaving 8 bases between them. About this clonotype itself: Its antigen is still unknown.

cDNA came from about 0.51 to 1 ug RNA primed by random hexamers. The CDR3 of TCR beta was amplified by immunoSEQ multiplex PCR across 54 Vbeta and 13 Jbeta. TCRdb passed the immunoSEQ multiplex PCR reads through MiXCR, listing each CDR3 protein once. The data contain about 160,000 distinct CDR3 sequences, around 93% of them seen just once; the ten biggest clones take up over 0.11%. The origin of this receptor is a human donor in good health. The chain has TRBV7-2 and TRBJ1-6; a weak D match, TRBD1 (5 bases). Sequencing was done on a sample of CD4+ T cells from PBMCs. CDR3 nucleotides: TGTGCCAGCAGCTTGACAGATCATAATTCACCCCTCCACTTT. Encoded protein: CASSLTDHNSPLHF.